This T cell receptor beta chain was identified during a study of T cells in Graves' hyperthyroidism and ophthalmopathy. The CDR3 consists of 15 residues. Germline CDR1 and CDR2: SQVTM and ANQGSEA. The V and J ends lost 7 bases and 6 bases, in that order; junction bases with no gene match: 12. RNA transcripts served as the template for amplifying TCR beta CDR3 regions. The HTBI primer set served for first-round RT-PCR of the TCR CDR3. TCRdb analysed the multiplex PCR reads with MiXCR anew, one entry per CDR3 protein. The sample yields 500,000 to 650,000 distinct CDR3 sequences, 14% seen once. Patients counted as stable if ophthalmopathy did not develop within 18 months. Newly diagnosed patients aged 18 to 65 had hyperthyroidism of under 2 months' duration. Of note for this clonotype: What it binds is not known.

Study observations and caveats: It was a median about 6.5 months before onset that the model predicted ophthalmopathy.

The V call is TRBV29-1, the J call TRBJ2-1; 10 positions agree with TRBD2. The TCR sequence derives from a woman between 35 and 50 years old with Graves' hyperthyroidism. Sample: blood. The DNA of the CDR3 is TGCAGCGCATCATCCGGGACTAGCGCAATCAATGAGCAGTTCTTC. Its protein is CSASSGTSAINEQFF.